This T cell receptor (beta chain) emerged from a study of control samples from healthy donors and cancer patients. In this sample, this clone turned up once. Sequenced by immunoSEQ multiplex PCR; TCRdb stores in-frame clones only, minus some. The sample has about 160,000 clones; 92% are singletons. The sequenced sample consisted of blood. The sequence came from a woman aged 25-40 years in good health.

The CDR3 coding sequence is TGTGCCAGCTCACCCACGGACAGTTCCAAAAACATTCAGTACTTC. Amino acids: CASSPTDSSKNIQYF. The chain recombines TRBV18 with TRBJ2-4; tentative D call: TRBD1 (6 bases). Trimming cost V 3 bases and J 2 bases, with 11 bases left between them. From germline, CDR1 is KGHSH and CDR2 LQKENI. CDR3 length: 15 residues.